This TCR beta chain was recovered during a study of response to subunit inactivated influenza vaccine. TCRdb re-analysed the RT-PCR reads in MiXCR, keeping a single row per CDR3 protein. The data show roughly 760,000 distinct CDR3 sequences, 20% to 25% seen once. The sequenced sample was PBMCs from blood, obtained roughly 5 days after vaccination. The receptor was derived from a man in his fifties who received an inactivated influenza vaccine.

CDR3 region: CSANKDRDPEWETQYF. For the CDR3, the DNA is TGCAGTGCGAATAAAGACCGGGACCCCGAGTGGGAGACCCAGTACTTC. The chain employs TRBV20-1 and TRBJ2-5; D is tentatively TRBD1 or TRBD2 (5 bases each). Germline-derived CDR1 and CDR2 are DFQATT and SNEGSKA (reference sequence). This CDR3 is built from 16 residues. Trimming shortened V by 6 bases and J by 5 bases, and 25 bases separated the two germline ends.